This entry lists 12 T cell receptor beta chains sequenced from one sample in a study of cytomegalovirus exposure and HLA in healthy donors. Primers for the PCR totalled 60 Vbeta and 13 Jbeta. Produced via immunoSEQ multiplex PCR; TCRdb's table is partial and in-frame only. Among around 93,000 clones listed, roughly four fifths were seen once. The sequenced sample consisted of PBMCs. These TCRs come from a man between 45 and 60 years old in good health and CMV-seronegative.

V usage is TRBV11-3 and J usage is TRBJ2-7, with TRBD2 as a possible D gene (6 bases). The CDR3 loop spans 16 amino acids. CDR1 is SGHNT, CDR2 YENEEA, per germline. V lost 1 base, J lost 0 bases, and 13 bases lay in between. This CDR3 reads CASSLVRGTHSYEQYF. In DNA form, the CDR3 reads TGTGCCAGCAGCTTAGTCCGAGGGACTCACTCCTACGAGCAGTACTTC.

The chain links TRBV27 to TRBJ1-1; D gene ambiguous. CDR1 is MNHEY and CDR2 is SMNVEV in the germline V gene (reference sequence). V dropped 7 bases and J dropped 1 base, with 13 bases sitting between them. The CDR3 is 14 residues long. The CDR3 nucleotides are TGTGCCAGCACCTTAACATCCGCGAACACTGAAGCTTTCTTT. It encodes CASTLTSANTEAFF.

This chain uses TRBV5-1 with TRBJ2-5, with 7 positions matching TRBD1. The CDR3 loop spans 15 amino acids. CDR1 SGHRS and CDR2 YFSETQ come from the germline V gene. The V segment lost 4 bases and the J segment 2 bases; nucleotides outside the gene matches: 8. The CDR3 coding sequence is TGCGCCAGCAGCCTTATGGGGACAGAACAAGAGACCCAGTACTTC. Translated, it gives CASSLMGTEQETQYF.

The chain joins TRBV11-2 to TRBJ2-5; TRBD1 matches 9 bases. After removal of 0 bases from V and 3 bases from J, the junction contained 14 bases not matched to a gene. CDR3 length equals 19 residues. Per the germline V gene, CDR1 is SGHAT and CDR2 is FQNNGV. The CDR3 is CASSLDNTGGAIRKETQYF. CDR3 in DNA: TGTGCCAGCAGCTTAGATAATACAGGGGGCGCAATCAGAAAAGAGACCCAGTACTTC.

This clone was seen more than once but under ten times. The chain has TRBV2 and TRBJ2-7; the D gene is possibly TRBD2 (5 bases). The germline gives CDR1 SNHLY, CDR2 FYNNEI. V lost 3 bases and J 3 bases, leaving 12 bases between the germline ends. The CDR3 is 14 residues long. Here the CDR3 reads CASSEPREGYEQYF. CDR3 DNA sequence: TGTGCCAGCAGTGAGCCACGGGAAGGCTACGAGCAGTACTTC.

The rearrangement links TRBV7-3 to TRBJ2-5; TRBD1 agrees at 9 bases. Germline V CDR1 and CDR2: SGHTA, FQGTGA. Trimming cost V 5 bases and J 4 bases; bases outside gene matches: 5. CDR3 size: 14 residues. CDR3 sequence reads: CASSPGQGRETQYF. Here the CDR3 DNA reads TGTGCCAGCAGCCCGGGACAGGGCCGAGAGACCCAGTACTTC. Supplemented by reference TRBV7-3 and TRBJ2-5, the full variable domain reads GAGVSQTPSNKVTEKGKYVELRCDPISGHTALYWYRQSLGQGPEFLIYFQGTGAADDSGLPNDRFFAVRPEGSVSTLKIQRTERGDSAVYLCASSPGQGRETQYFGPGTRLLVL.

V and J are TRBV30 and TRBJ2-1; D uncertain. CDR3 length: 11 amino acids. Trimming took 2 bases from V and 10 from J, leaving 9 bases between them. Germline V gene data show CDR1 as GTSNPN and CDR2 as SVGIG (reference sequence). Here the CDR3 DNA reads TGTGCCTGGAGTTCAAGCCGAGAGCAGTTCTTC. It translates to CAWSSSREQFF.

This clone was seen a single time. The chain employs TRBV4-2 and TRBJ2-3; 12 bases agree with TRBD2. Trimming removed 4 bases from V and 3 bases from J; junction bases left unmatched: 2. From germline, CDR1 is LGHNA and CDR2 YNFKEQ. This CDR3 contains 15 residues. This CDR3 reads CASSPGTSGTDTQYF. CDR3 sequence (DNA): TGTGCCAGCAGCCCAGGGACTAGCGGGACAGATACGCAGTATTTT.

V usage is TRBV9 and J usage is TRBJ2-1; possible D gene TRBD2, 6 bases. The CDR3 totals 16 residues. The V end lost 0 bases, the J end lost 7 bases, and 17 bases lay between the germline ends. Germline CDR1 and CDR2: SGDLS and YYNGEE. CDR3 region: CASSVAGGGTFNEQFF. In DNA, the CDR3 is TGTGCCAGCAGCGTAGCAGGCGGAGGGACTTTTAATGAGCAGTTCTTC.

This clone was observed once. V gene TRBV19 combines with J gene TRBJ2-7; D may be TRBD1 (6 bases). Germline CDR1 LNHDA, CDR2 SQIVND (reference sequence). With 6 bases removed from V and 6 bases from J, the gap between germline ends came to 15 bases. CDR3 length: 13 residues. CDR3 DNA sequence: TGTGCCAGTAGCCCCCGAGGGGGATTCGAGCAGTACTTC. This codes for CASSPRGGFEQYF.

The chain carries TRBV29-1 and TRBJ1-2; maybe TRBD1 (5 bases). V lost 7 bases and J lost 6, with 15 bases in between. The germline V gene encodes CDR1 SQVTM and CDR2 ANQGSEA. The CDR3 is 12 residues long. The DNA for the CDR3 is TGCAGCGCGCGGGAGGGGCCAGATGGCTACACCTTC. This encodes CSAREGPDGYTF.

This chain uses TRBV30 with TRBJ1-2, with 8 bases that match TRBD1. The CDR3 runs 14 residues. Per germline, CDR1 GTSNPN and CDR2 SVGIG (reference sequence). With 0 bases clipped from V and 5 bases from J, the junction kept 5 bases outside the gene matches. The CDR3 loop reads CAWSVQGAGYGYTF. The CDR3 coding sequence is TGTGCCTGGAGTGTTCAGGGGGCAGGGTATGGCTACACCTTC.